This T cell receptor beta chain was sequenced for a study of T-cell reconstitution after alpha-beta-depleted transplantation in children. Notes on the study in general: Several hundred expanded graft clones reportedly supplied alpha-beta T cells about two months after transplant.

This clonotype was recorded a few times. Its antigen is still unknown. TCRbeta library construction was performed incorporating unique molecular identifiers. TCRdb re-derived calls from the PCR reads in MiXCR, one entry per CDR3 protein. Here the sample spans about 250,000 distinct CDR3 sequences, around 25% being singletons. V lost 3 bases, J lost 5 bases, and 11 bases stayed unmatched. The CDR3 has 15 amino acids. Germline values: CDR1 SQVTM, CDR2 ANQGSEA. Here the sequenced sample was PBMCs, mostly from graft donor cells, taken 360 days after TCRalphabeta/CD19-depleted stem cell transplant. The clonotype comes from a female patient aged 2 to 10 who had a stem cell transplant for congenital amegakaryocytic thrombocytopenia, so the T cells may come from the graft donor. The chain joins TRBV29-1 to TRBJ2-5, with 8 bases lining up with TRBD2. The CDR3 DNA reads as TGCAGCGTTGACTTTGACGGACTAGCAGATGAGACCCAGTACTTC. Its translation: CSVDFDGLADETQYF.